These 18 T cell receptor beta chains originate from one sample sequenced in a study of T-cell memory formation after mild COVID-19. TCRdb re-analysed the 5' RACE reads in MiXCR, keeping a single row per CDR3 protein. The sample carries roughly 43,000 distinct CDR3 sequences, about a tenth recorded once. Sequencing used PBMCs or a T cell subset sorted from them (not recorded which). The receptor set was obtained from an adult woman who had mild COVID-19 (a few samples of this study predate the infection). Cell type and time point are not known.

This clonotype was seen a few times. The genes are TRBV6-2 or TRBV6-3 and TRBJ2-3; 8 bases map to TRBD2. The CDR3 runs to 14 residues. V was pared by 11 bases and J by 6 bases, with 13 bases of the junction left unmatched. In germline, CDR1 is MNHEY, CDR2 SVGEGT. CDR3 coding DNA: TGTGCCGCCAGGGAGCGGGAGTACCCGGATACGCAGTATTTT. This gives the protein CAAREREYPDTQYF.

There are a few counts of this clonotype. DNA of the CDR3: TGTGCCAGCAGGTTATATAATTCACCCCTCCACTTT. Translated: CASRLYNSPLHF. This chain uses TRBV5-6 with TRBJ1-6; no clear D. This CDR3 is built from 12 residues. Trimming left V 5 bases short and J 4 bases short, with 4 bases between. Germline-derived CDR1 and CDR2 are SGHDT and YYEEEE.

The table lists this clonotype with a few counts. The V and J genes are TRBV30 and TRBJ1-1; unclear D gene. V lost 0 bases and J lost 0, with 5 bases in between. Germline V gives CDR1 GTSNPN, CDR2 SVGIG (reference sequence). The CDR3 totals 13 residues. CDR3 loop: CAWSVWLNTEAFF. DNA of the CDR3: TGTGCCTGGAGTGTCTGGCTGAACACTGAAGCTTTCTTT.

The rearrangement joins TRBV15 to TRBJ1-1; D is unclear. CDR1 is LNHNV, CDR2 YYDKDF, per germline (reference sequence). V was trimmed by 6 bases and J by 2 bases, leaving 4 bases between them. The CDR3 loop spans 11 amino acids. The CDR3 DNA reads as TGTGCCACCAGTCTAAACACTGAAGCTTTCTTT. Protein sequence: CATSLNTEAFF.

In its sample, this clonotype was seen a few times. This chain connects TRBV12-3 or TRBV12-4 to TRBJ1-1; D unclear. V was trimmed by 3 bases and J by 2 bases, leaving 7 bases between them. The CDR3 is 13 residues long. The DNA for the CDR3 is TGTGCCAGCAGTTTTGAGGGTAACACTGAAGCTTTCTTT. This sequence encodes CASSFEGNTEAFF.

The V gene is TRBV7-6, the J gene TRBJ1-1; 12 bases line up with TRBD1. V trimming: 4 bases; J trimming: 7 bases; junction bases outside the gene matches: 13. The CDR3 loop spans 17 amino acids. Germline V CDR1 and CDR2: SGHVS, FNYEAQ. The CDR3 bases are TGTGCCAGCAGCTCCTTCCGGGACAGGGGGCTTAGGGATGAAGCTTTCTTT. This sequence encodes CASSSFRDRGLRDEAFF.

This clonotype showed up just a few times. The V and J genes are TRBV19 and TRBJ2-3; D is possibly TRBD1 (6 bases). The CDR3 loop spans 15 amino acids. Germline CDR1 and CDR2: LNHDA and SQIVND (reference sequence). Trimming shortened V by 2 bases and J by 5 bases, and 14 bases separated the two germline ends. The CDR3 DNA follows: TGTGCCAGTAGTATAAGGACAGTTAGGGTAGATACGCAGTATTTT. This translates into CASSIRTVRVDTQYF.

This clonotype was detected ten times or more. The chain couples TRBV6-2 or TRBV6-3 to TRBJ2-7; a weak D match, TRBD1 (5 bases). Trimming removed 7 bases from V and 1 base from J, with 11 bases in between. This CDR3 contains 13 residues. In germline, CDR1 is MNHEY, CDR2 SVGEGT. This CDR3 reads CASIRQGSYEQYF. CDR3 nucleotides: TGTGCCAGCATACGGCAGGGTTCCTACGAGCAGTACTTC.

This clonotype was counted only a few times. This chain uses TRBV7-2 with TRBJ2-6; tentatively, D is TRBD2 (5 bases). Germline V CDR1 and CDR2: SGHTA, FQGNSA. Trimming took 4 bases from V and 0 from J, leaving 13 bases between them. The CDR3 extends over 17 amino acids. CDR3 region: CASSSPGRDSGANVLTF. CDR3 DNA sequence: TGTGCCAGCAGCTCACCCGGACGGGACTCTGGGGCCAACGTCCTGACTTTC.

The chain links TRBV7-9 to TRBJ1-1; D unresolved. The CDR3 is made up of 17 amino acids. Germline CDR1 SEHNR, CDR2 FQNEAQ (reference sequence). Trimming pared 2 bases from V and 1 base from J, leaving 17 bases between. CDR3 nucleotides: TGTGCCAGCAGCTTACGGGTCGATTGGCTAGCGAACACTGAAGCTTTCTTT. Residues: CASSLRVDWLANTEAFF.

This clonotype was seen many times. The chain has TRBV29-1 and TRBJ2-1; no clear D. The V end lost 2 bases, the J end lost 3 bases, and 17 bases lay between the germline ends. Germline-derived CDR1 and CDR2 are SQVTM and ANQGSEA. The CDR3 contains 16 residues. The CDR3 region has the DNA TGCAGCGTTGAACCCCCTGGTAGCAGGCTCTACAATGAGCAGTTCTTC. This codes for CSVEPPGSRLYNEQFF.

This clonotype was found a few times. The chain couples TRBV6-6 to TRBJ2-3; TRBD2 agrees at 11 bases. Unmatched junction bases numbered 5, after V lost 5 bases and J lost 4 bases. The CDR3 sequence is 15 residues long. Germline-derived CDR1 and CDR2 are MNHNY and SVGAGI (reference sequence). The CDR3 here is CASSSDSGGADTQYF. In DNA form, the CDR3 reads TGTGCCAGCAGTAGCGATAGCGGGGGGGCAGATACGCAGTATTTT.

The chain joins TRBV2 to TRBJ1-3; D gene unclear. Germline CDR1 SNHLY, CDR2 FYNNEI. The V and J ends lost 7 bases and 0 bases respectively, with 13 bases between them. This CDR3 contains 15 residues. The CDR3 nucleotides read TGTGCCAGCACTTACAGCAAATTCTCTGGAAACACCATATATTTT. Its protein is CASTYSKFSGNTIYF.

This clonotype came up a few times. CDR3 amino acids: CASSLGGDEQFF. The CDR3 DNA follows: TGCGCCAGCAGCTTGGGAGGGGATGAGCAGTTCTTC. The chain has TRBV5-1 and TRBJ2-1, with D possibly being TRBD1 or TRBD2 (5 bases each). The CDR3 has 12 residues. Trimming left V 0 bases short and J 8 bases short, with 6 bases between. Germline CDR1 reads SGHRS; CDR2 reads YFSETQ.

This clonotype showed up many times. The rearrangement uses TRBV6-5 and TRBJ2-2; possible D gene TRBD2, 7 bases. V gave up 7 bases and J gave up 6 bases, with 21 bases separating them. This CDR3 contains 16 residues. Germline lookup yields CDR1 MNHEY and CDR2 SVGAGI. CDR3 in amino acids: CASKLGYGGLAGELFF. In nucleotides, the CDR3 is TGTGCCAGCAAGTTGGGATACGGGGGGCTCGCCGGGGAGCTGTTTTTT.

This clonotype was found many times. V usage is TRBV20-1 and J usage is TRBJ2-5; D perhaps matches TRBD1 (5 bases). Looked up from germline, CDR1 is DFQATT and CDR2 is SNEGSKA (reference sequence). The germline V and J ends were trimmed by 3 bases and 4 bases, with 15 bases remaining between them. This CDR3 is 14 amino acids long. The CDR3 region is CSARSAGKGETQYF. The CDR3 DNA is TGCAGTGCTAGGTCGGCAGGGAAGGGAGAGACCCAGTACTTC.

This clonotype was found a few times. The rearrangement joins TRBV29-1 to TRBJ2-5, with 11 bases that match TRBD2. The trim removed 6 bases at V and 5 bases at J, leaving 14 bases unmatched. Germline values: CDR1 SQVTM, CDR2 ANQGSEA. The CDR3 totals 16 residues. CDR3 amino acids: CSVQGSGTSGGETQYF. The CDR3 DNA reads TGCAGCGTACAGGGATCCGGGACTAGCGGTGGTGAGACCCAGTACTTC.

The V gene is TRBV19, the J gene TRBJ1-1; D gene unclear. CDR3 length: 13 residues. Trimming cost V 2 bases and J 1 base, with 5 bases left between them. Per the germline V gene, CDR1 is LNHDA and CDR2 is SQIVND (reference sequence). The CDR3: CASSIQRNTEAFF. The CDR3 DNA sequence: TGTGCCAGTAGTATACAGAGGAACACTGAAGCTTTCTTT. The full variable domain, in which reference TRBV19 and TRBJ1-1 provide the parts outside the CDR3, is DGGITQSPKYLFRKEGQNVTLSCEQNLNHDAMYWYRQDPGQGLRLIYYSQIVNDFQKGDIAEGYSVSREKKESFPLTVTSAQKNPTAFYLCASSIQRNTEAFFGQGTRLTVV.